The present entry profiles one T cell receptor beta chain with its context. Its target is not known. These data come from a study of cytomegalovirus exposure and HLA in healthy donors. Amplification used 60 Vbeta primers and 13 Jbeta primers. The method was immunoSEQ multiplex PCR; TCRdb's version includes in-frame clones alone and lacks a portion of them. The profile shows about 130,000 clones, around 74% of them singletons. The germline gives CDR1 SGHNT, CDR2 YYREEE (reference sequence). The CDR3 has 12 residues. V was cut by 3 bases and J by 3 bases, with 6 bases left in between. General study findings and limits: According to the study, approximately 150 TCR beta chains were cytomegalovirus-associated.

The source material was PBMCs. V gene TRBV5-4 combines with J gene TRBJ1-2; TRBD1 might be the D (5 bases). This TCR derives from a middle-aged man in good health and CMV-seropositive. The CDR3 DNA reads TGTGCCAGCAGCTCGACAGACTATGGCTACACCTTC. Its translation: CASSSTDYGYTF.